This T cell receptor beta chain was obtained from a study of T-cell memory formation after mild COVID-19. The count of this clonotype is one. TCRdb reprocessed the 5' RACE reads with MiXCR, giving one entry per CDR3 protein. The sample holds about 320,000 distinct CDR3 sequences, around an eighth seen once. Germline values: CDR1 SGHTA, CDR2 FQGNSA. Trimming took off 5 bases at V and 1 base at J, with 11 bases between the two ends. This CDR3 contains 14 residues. This chain joins TRBV7-2 and TRBJ2-5, with D possibly TRBD1 on 5 matching bases. The receptor comes from a man aged 18 to 30 who had mild COVID-19 (a few samples of this study predate the infection). Cell type and time point are not known. Sequenced: PBMCs or a T cell subset sorted from them (not recorded which). The CDR3 is CASSATGFQETQYF. CDR3 nucleotides: TGTGCCAGCAGCGCCACAGGTTTCCAAGAGACCCAGTACTTC.